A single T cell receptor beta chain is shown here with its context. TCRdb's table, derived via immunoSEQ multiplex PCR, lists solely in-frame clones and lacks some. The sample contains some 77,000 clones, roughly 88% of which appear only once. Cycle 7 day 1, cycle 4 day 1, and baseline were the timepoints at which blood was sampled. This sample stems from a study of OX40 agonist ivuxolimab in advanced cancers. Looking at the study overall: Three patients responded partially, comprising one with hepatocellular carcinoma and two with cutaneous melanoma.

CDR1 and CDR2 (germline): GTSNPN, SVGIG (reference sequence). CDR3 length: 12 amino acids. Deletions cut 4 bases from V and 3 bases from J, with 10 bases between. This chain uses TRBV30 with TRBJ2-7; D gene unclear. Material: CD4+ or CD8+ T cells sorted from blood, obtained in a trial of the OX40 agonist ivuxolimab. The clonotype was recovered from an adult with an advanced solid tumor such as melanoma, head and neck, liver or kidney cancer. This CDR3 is CAWNRVGYEQYF. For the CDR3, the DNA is TGTGCCTGGAACAGAGTTGGCTACGAGCAGTACTTC.